The entry below describes one T cell receptor beta chain. The antigen remains unidentified. The data were taken from a study of response to subunit inactivated influenza vaccine. Study-level points and caveats: The authors suggested that few new T cells are recruited per seasonal influenza vaccination.

The germline gives CDR1 MNHEY, CDR2 SVGAGI. The CDR3 has 14 residues. Trimming stripped 0 bases from V and 4 bases from J, with 9 bases between. TCRdb passed the RT-PCR reads through MiXCR, listing each CDR3 protein once. The top ten clones hold over 10% of a sample with approximately 530,000 distinct CDR3 sequences, under 9% of them seen once. The sequence was obtained from a man between 50 and 70 years old who received an inactivated influenza vaccine. V is TRBV6-5 and J is TRBJ2-5; possible D gene TRBD1, 5 bases. This material consisted of PBMCs from blood, taken approximately 25 months after vaccination. The CDR3 coding sequence is TGTGCCAGCAGTTACTCGAAGGGGTCAGAGACCCAGTACTTC. Protein product: CASSYSKGSETQYF.